This T cell receptor (beta chain) is drawn from a study of cytomegalovirus exposure and HLA in healthy donors (dated by TCRdb to 2016 to 2017). As for the study more broadly: An earlier analysis of approximately 640 of the donors reported about 250 Gb of sequence data and 100 million to 140 million unique TCR beta sequences from about 179 million T cells. An early release covering 500 to 750 HLA-typed donors comprised approximately 290 gigabases of sequencing data and 85 million or so unique TCR sequences. Of the approximately 400 genotyped donors, about 80% fell in the genetic ancestry cluster associated with self-reported Caucasian donors. The study was designed to test whether signatures of past pathogen exposure could be identified by cataloging public T cell receptors. Using immunosequencing, the study profiled T cell repertoires from around 680 subjects and related those repertoires to cytomegalovirus serostatus. In addition to the first cohort of 650 to 750 subjects, a separate validation cohort of approximately 120 different subjects was used. To predict cytomegalovirus infection status, the study combined high-throughput TCR immunosequencing, statistical association of individual TCRs with disease status, and machine learning. To study patterns of TCR occurrence, a later analysis re-analyzed previously published TCR beta repertoires from 500 to 850 donors and added high-resolution HLA genotyping. Rather than using new phenotypic data, the later analysis identified candidate immune exposures from TCR beta sequences and from how often those sequences occurred across donors. An earlier analysis of some 500 of the donors used high-throughput TCR beta sequencing to judge whether each TCR beta V gene segment behaved as functional or pseudogenic. Donor age, sex, ethnicity and CMV serostatus were compiled together with the repertoire data. Genome-wide SNP genotypes for about 55% of the 666 donors were used in a later genetic analysis, which treated that subset as a discovery cohort. All discovery cohort repertoires had been generated on a single sequencing platform. Both class I and class II loci were covered by HLA typing, at four-digit resolution. The number of donors typed differed by locus, with about 629-630 for A, B, C, DRB1 and DQB1, around 500 for DQA1, 600 to 610 for DPA1, and around 430 for DPB1. Roughly 5 DR-DQ haplotypes were treated as single units for association and clustering because of strong linkage in the cohort. Across approximately 400 genotyped donors of the cohort, an average of roughly 200,000 unique TCR beta nucleotide sequences per donor were sequenced, and roughly 18% of those sequences were non-productive.

Concerning this clone: Its antigen is unknown.

The investigation overall reported the following: A later analysis associated about 17,000 TCR beta sequences with specific HLA alleles at a false discovery rate of 0.05. In the study, some 160 TCR beta chains were listed as associated with cytomegalovirus. A later analysis found that HLA-associated TCR beta chains were more clonally expanded and had lower generation probabilities than equally common non-associated chains. The authors suggested that the approach could potentially be generalized to other disease states and immunological phenotypes. Because the 87-base-pair reads could not distinguish some IMGT-functional V segments, including TRBV6-2 and TRBV6-3, those segments were excluded. In a later analysis, TCR association rates were found to vary across HLA loci, with the most associated TCRs seen for DRB1 alleles and the fewest for HLA-C alleles. Presence/absence analyses assumed roughly uniform sequencing depth across donors, an assumption that may not hold. A few of the identified cytomegalovirus-associated TCR beta chains were confirmed in vitro to be specific for cytomegalovirus antigens. Because counts were too low, under 20 rarely observed V segments, including chromosome 9 orphons, were left out of the earlier analysis of approximately 500 of the donors. Compared with the roughly 700-donor mean, donors in an Asian-associated ancestry cluster had fewer N-insertions in productive TCRs, according to a later genetic analysis. The classifier was reported to diagnose cytomegalovirus status with high specificity and sensitivity in both the original and validation cohorts. Assigning TCR associations to individual alleles was difficult when HLA alleles, especially DR and DQ, strongly co-occurred. In an earlier analysis of some 550 of the donors, most TCR beta V segments were observed in productive rearrangements about 87% or about 30% of the time, broadly matching IMGT annotations. A later analysis found that most CMV-associated TCR beta chains appeared HLA-restricted, with HLA associations seemingly driven largely by CMV exposure. Most TCR sequences were observed very rarely across donors, whereas some public TCRs were present in many individuals. Linkage disequilibrium might explain the correlated functional status among segregating V segments, but an unknown experimental factor could not be ruled out. A cluster of highly shared sequence variants was judged likely to represent a technical artifact of the sequencing pipeline. The only immune exposure information available for the cohort was CMV serostatus. In a later analysis, several top co-occurrence clusters were reported to appear linked to parvovirus B19, influenza, CMV and Epstein-Barr virus. The cohort was sequenced for TCR beta chains only, and without alpha or paired-chain data the features that could be detected were limited. A further reported finding was that TCR beta sequences accurately predicted the HLA-A and HLA-B alleles for most subjects in the first cohort. An association between a missense DCLRE1C variant and V-gene and J-gene trimming of TCR beta chains was found in a later genetic analysis and replicated in an independent cohort. Because some donors lacked HLA typing at each locus, the association tests relied only on the typed subset.

Libraries were made using the immunoSEQ multiplex PCR assay. The multiplex PCR relied on a mix of 60 forward primers for TCR Vbeta segments and 13 reverse primers for TCR Jbeta segments. A multiplex PCR assay on genomic DNA amplified the CDR3 region of rearranged TCR beta genes. Amplified TCR beta libraries were sequenced as 87-base-pair reads on the Illumina HiSeq System. In the source study's methods: A later analysis tallied around 80 million unique TCR beta chains across the 666 repertoires, and about 12 million of those chains were shared by two or more donors. Raw reads were error-corrected and collapsed into unique sequences with a nearest-neighbor algorithm that merged closely related sequences to remove PCR and sequencing errors. V, D and J gene segments were assigned by aligning CDR3 sequences to IMGT reference sequences. For a sequence to be retained, a match of at least six nucleotides to both a V gene segment and a J gene segment was required. Rearrangements were classified as productive when the CDR3 lacked stop codons and remained in frame with V and J, and all other rearrangements were classified as non-productive. Following IMGT convention, CDR3 was defined as the stretch from the second conserved V-encoded cysteine up to the conserved J-encoded phenylalanine. The earlier analysis of a few hundred of the donors excluded sequences that lacked an unambiguous match to a single V gene segment. An earlier analysis of some 500 of the donors classified V segments as functional when productive rearrangements were above 56.7% and as segregating when the standard deviation between donors was above 5%. A statistical classification framework was developed to diagnose cytomegalovirus status using the catalog of TCR beta chain sequences. V and J gene assignment, in a later analysis, came from comparing TCR nucleotide sequences with IMGT/GENE-DB human TR gene sequences. The TCRdist pipeline was used in a later analysis to assign CDR3 sequences and most-parsimonious VDJ recombination scenarios. In a later analysis, each TCR beta chain was defined by its CDR3 amino acid sequence together with its V-gene family, and reads without a unique V-gene family were excluded. In a later analysis, a few hundred highly shared, low-generation-probability nucleotide sequences were removed to address suspected cross-contamination and a sequencing artifact. For each public chain, a later analysis derived a clonal expansion index from normalized ranks of inferred template counts within each repertoire. A later analysis computed generation probabilities with a VDJ recombination model fitted to out-of-frame rearrangements, and checked the results against IGoR. In a later analysis, TCR-TCR, TCR-HLA and TCR-CMV co-occurrence was scored with hypergeometric tests, and a repertoire-size bias correction was applied to TCR pairs. In a later analysis, false discovery rates were estimated by permuting HLA or CMV assignments 20 times. A later analysis grouped co-occurring TCRs with DBSCAN, adding TCRdist sequence similarity when clustering within HLA-allele-positive subsets. For co-occurrence clustering, repertoires with fewer than 30,000 or more than 120,000 public chains were excluded, along with roughly 5 repertoires with anomalous nucleotide sharing. TCRdb's version of the immuneACCESS table is confined to in-frame rearrangements and falls short of the full clone set. An unresolved V gene accounts for under half of the shortfall where checked; the remainder is of unknown origin. That table furnishes V, J and clone size, whereas the DNA furnished D and trimming. This specimen's table enumerates roughly 190,000 clones. The top ten constitute about 6.8% of the sample.

The cohort consisted of 670 or so healthy bone marrow donors. At the time of sampling, all cohort members were nominally healthy, though unrecorded immune exposures were likely present. The donor was CMV seronegative and was included in the group of approximately 350 seronegative cohort members. A peripheral blood sample was provided by each donor, and peripheral blood mononuclear cells were used for TCR beta sequencing. Genomic DNA was extracted from the blood cell samples with the Qiagen DNeasy Blood Extraction Kit. V is pruned by 6 bases and J by 1 base, leaving 6 bases of the junction without a gene match. From a lookup of the germline V gene, CDR1 and CDR2 are ENHRY and SYGVKD. There are 15 amino acids in the CDR3, from cysteine to phenylalanine inclusive. Just the 45-base CDR3 DNA is kept, in frame starting at base 1.

Input material: PBMCs. This TCR was recovered from a young man in good health and CMV-seronegative. Recombination connected TRBV10-3 to TRBJ2-5; TRBD2 agrees with 9 junctional bases. The CDR3 region: CAIRDGRGGQETQYF. The DNA is as follows: TGTGCCATCAGGGACGGGCGGGGGGGCCAAGAGACCCAGTACTTC.